Each of the 27 T cell receptor beta chains below was sequenced from the same sample in a study of blood T cell repertoires in COVID-19. Method: immunoSEQ multiplex PCR; TCRdb's copy keeps in-frame clones and lacks some. Of 150,000 to 200,000 clones in the sample, over 75% were seen once. The material sequenced was PBMCs or T cells enriched from blood (not recorded which). All receptors come from a man aged 50-59 years who had recovered from COVID-19.

This rearrangement joins TRBV18 to TRBJ2-4; 10 bases fit TRBD1. This CDR3 has 17 residues. V was pared by 5 bases and J by 2 bases, with 9 bases of the junction left unmatched. The germline V gene has CDR1 KGHSH and CDR2 LQKENI. CDR3 loop: CASSKTGGDVTKNIQYF. Written as DNA, the CDR3 is TGTGCCAGCTCAAAGACAGGGGGCGACGTGACCAAAAACATTCAGTACTTC.

This chain joins TRBV7-6 and TRBJ2-2; 9 bases line up with TRBD2. The J segment lost 1 base and the V segment lost 5 bases, leaving 14 bases of the junction unmatched. CDR1 is SGHVS, CDR2 FNYEAQ, per germline. This CDR3 has 19 residues. CDR3 nucleotide sequence: TGTGCCAGCAGCGAGGGGGCTAGCGGGACCCATCTGAACACCGGGGAGCTGTTTTTT. Its protein is CASSEGASGTHLNTGELFF.

This clone was counted only a few times. The chain recombines TRBV5-1 with TRBJ1-2, with 8 bases that match TRBD1. The V segment lost 7 bases and the J segment 6 bases; nucleotides outside the gene matches: 8. The CDR3 has 13 amino acids. Germline CDR1 reads SGHRS; CDR2 reads YFSETQ. The CDR3 region is CASGQGKYHGYTF. CDR3 in DNA: TGCGCCAGCGGACAGGGAAAATATCATGGCTACACCTTC.

The chain carries TRBV28 and TRBJ2-7; 8 bases fit TRBD1. The CDR3 spans 14 residues. CDR1 is MDHEN, CDR2 SYDVKM, per germline. The trim removed 8 bases at V and 1 base at J, leaving 7 bases unmatched. In DNA form, the CDR3 reads TGTGCCAGCTATCCCGGGACAGGATCCTACGAGCAGTACTTC. Amino acids: CASYPGTGSYEQYF.

This chain joins TRBV10-3 and TRBJ1-5; D perhaps matches TRBD1 (5 bases). Germline V gene data show CDR1 as ENHRY and CDR2 as SYGVKD. Trimming removed 7 bases from V and 9 bases from J, with 16 bases in between. This CDR3 is built from 13 residues. The DNA of the CDR3 is TGTGCCATCAACAAACAGGTCTCCGGGCCCCAGCATTTT. Amino acids: CAINKQVSGPQHF.

Points on this clone: Within the sample, other DNA sequences also encode this same CDR3. The V and J genes are TRBV2 and TRBJ2-7; 13 nucleotides match TRBD2. This CDR3 spans 14 amino acids. V shed 6 bases, J shed 7 bases, and the junction held 6 bases outside the gene matches. Germline values: CDR1 SNHLY, CDR2 FYNNEI. The DNA of the CDR3 is TGTGCCAGCAGGCCCCGACTAGCGGGAGGAGAGCAGTACTTC. Protein: CASRPRLAGGEQYF.

The rearrangement uses TRBV5-1 and TRBJ2-2, with D tentatively TRBD2 (6 bases). V shed 7 bases and J shed 3 bases, with 13 bases lying between them. This CDR3 is built from 14 residues. CDR1 and CDR2 (germline): SGHRS, YFSETQ. The CDR3 here is CASELGGYTGELFF. As DNA, the CDR3 is TGCGCCAGCGAGTTGGGGGGTTACACCGGGGAGCTGTTTTTT.

The chain has TRBV7-9 and TRBJ2-5; 10 bases align to TRBD2. Losses at the gene ends were 11 bases for V and 5 bases for J; bases not matched to a gene: 8. CDR3 size: 13 residues. The V gene's germline CDR1 is SEHNR and CDR2 FQNEAQ (reference sequence). CDR3 amino acids: CAHEAGGGETQYF. CDR3 DNA: TGTGCCCACGAAGCGGGAGGGGGGGAGACCCAGTACTTC.

The genes are TRBV3-1 (or the pseudogene TRBV3-2) and TRBJ2-1; TRBD1 aligns across 7 bases. V lost 1 base to trimming and J lost 8 bases; unmatched junction nucleotides: 5. Germline V gives CDR1 LGHDT, CDR2 YNNKEL (reference sequence). The CDR3 spans 14 residues. This chain's CDR3 is CASSQGQGVDEQFF. The CDR3 coding sequence is TGTGCCAGCAGCCAAGGACAGGGCGTGGATGAGCAGTTCTTC.

The table lists this clone with a count of one. This chain joins TRBV5-5 and TRBJ2-4; D is perhaps TRBD2 (6 bases). CDR1 is SGHKS, CDR2 YYEKEE, per germline (reference sequence). Trimming took 4 bases from V and 7 from J, leaving 12 bases between them. CDR3 size: 13 residues. The CDR3 sequence is CASSPWGRNIQYF. In DNA, the CDR3 is TGTGCCAGCAGCCCATGGGGGAGGAACATTCAGTACTTC.

The rearrangement links TRBV4-1 to TRBJ2-5, with 12 positions matching TRBD2. Germline-derived CDR1 and CDR2 are MGHRA and YSYEKL. V gave up 0 bases and J gave up 2 bases; unmatched junction bases: 7. This CDR3 contains 18 residues. This chain's CDR3 is CASSQELAGGGNQETQYF. For the CDR3, the DNA is TGCGCCAGCAGCCAAGAACTAGCGGGGGGCGGCAATCAAGAGACCCAGTACTTC.

V and J are TRBV4-1 and TRBJ1-2; 7 nucleotides line up with TRBD1. V dropped 4 bases and J dropped 8; count of bases not matched to a gene: 13. Looked up from germline, CDR1 is MGHRA and CDR2 is YSYEKL. This CDR3 has 15 residues. For the CDR3, the DNA is TGCGCCAGCAGCCCCTCGTCGACAGGGATTGAGGGCTACACCTTC. Residues: CASSPSSTGIEGYTF.

The chain is built from TRBV19 and TRBJ2-5, with TRBD1 identical over 8 bases. CDR1 is LNHDA and CDR2 is SQIVND in the germline V gene (reference sequence). This CDR3 contains 14 residues. V was pared by 5 bases and J by 7 bases, with 9 bases of the junction left unmatched. DNA for the CDR3: TGTGCCAGTAGTGAGGACAGGGTACGGGGGACCCAGTACTTC. Protein: CASSEDRVRGTQYF.

This chain links TRBV7-2 with TRBJ2-7; D is possibly TRBD1 (6 bases). The CDR3 sequence is 13 residues long. Germline CDR1 is SGHTA and CDR2 is FQGNSA. V shed 4 bases and J shed 3 bases, with 10 bases lying between them. The CDR3 sequence: CASSSGQLYEQYF. CDR3 coding DNA: TGTGCCAGCAGCTCCGGACAGCTCTACGAGCAGTACTTC.

This rearrangement joins TRBV25-1 to TRBJ1-3; D is unresolved. V lost 2 bases to trimming and J lost 0 bases, with 8 bases between them. Per germline, CDR1 MGHDK and CDR2 SYGVNS. CDR3 length: 15 residues. The CDR3 region is CASSEPGLSGNTIYF. CDR3 DNA: TGTGCCAGCAGTGAACCTGGACTCTCTGGAAACACCATATATTTT.

Judged by abundance, this clone is medium-sized. This chain joins TRBV29-1 and TRBJ1-2; the D is unclear. Germline V gene data show CDR1 as SQVTM and CDR2 as ANQGSEA. Between the trimmed V and J ends, which lost 4 bases and 6 bases, there was a span of 15 bases. The CDR3 covers 13 residues. CDR3: CSVVRELANGYTF. In DNA form, the CDR3 reads TGCAGCGTTGTGCGGGAGCTGGCGAATGGCTACACCTTC.

The chain recombines TRBV7-9 with TRBJ1-1, with D unresolved. The V end lost 5 bases, the J end lost 1 base, and 8 bases lay between the germline ends. Germline V CDR1 and CDR2: SEHNR, FQNEAQ (reference sequence). CDR3 length: 13 amino acids. The CDR3 DNA follows: TGTGCCAGCAGCACGGCAGGGAACACTGAAGCTTTCTTT. It specifies CASSTAGNTEAFF.

The rearrangement links TRBV19 to TRBJ2-2; 8 bases map to TRBD1. CDR3 length: 17 residues. V dropped 0 bases and J dropped 1; count of bases not matched to a gene: 4. From germline, CDR1 is LNHDA and CDR2 SQIVND (reference sequence). CDR3 bases: TGTGCCAGTAGTATAGATCATGGGACAGGGAACACCGGGGAGCTGTTTTTT. It translates to CASSIDHGTGNTGELFF.

The V call is TRBV10-3, the J call TRBJ1-2; 10 positions match TRBD1. CDR1 ENHRY and CDR2 SYGVKD come from the germline V gene. The CDR3 runs 16 residues. Trimming cost V 0 bases and J 3 bases; bases outside gene matches: 4. CDR3 in DNA: TGTGCCATCAGTGAGTCGGGACAGGGGACCCACTATGGCTACACCTTC. Translation gives CAISESGQGTHYGYTF.

This clone was observed a single time. The chain recombines TRBV7-2 with TRBJ2-3; TRBD2 matches at 12 bases. The CDR3 consists of 15 residues. V lost 7 bases to trimming and J lost 4 bases; unmatched junction nucleotides: 6. In germline, CDR1 is SGHTA, CDR2 FQGNSA. DNA for the CDR3: TGTGCCAGCACCCTAGCGGGGGGGCTGTCAGATACGCAGTATTTT. Amino acids: CASTLAGGLSDTQYF.

The rearrangement links TRBV4-2 to TRBJ2-2; D may be TRBD2 (6 bases). With 0 bases removed from V and 1 base from J, the gap between germline ends came to 21 bases. Germline CDR1 is LGHNA and CDR2 is YNFKEQ. This CDR3 has 20 residues. The CDR3 here is CASSQETQRARIGNTGELFF. The CDR3 DNA sequence: TGTGCCAGCAGCCAAGAAACTCAGCGGGCGCGAATTGGGAACACCGGGGAGCTGTTTTTT.

This chain connects TRBV27 to TRBJ2-7, with no clear D. V lost 3 bases to trimming and J lost 2 bases, with 8 bases between them. CDR1 is MNHEY, CDR2 SMNVEV, per germline (reference sequence). This CDR3 is built from 13 residues. This CDR3 is CASSFSGPYEQYF. CDR3 DNA: TGTGCCAGCAGTTTTTCCGGTCCCTACGAGCAGTACTTC.

This clone is a singleton in its sample. The genes are TRBV28 and TRBJ2-7; D is undetermined. V lost 1 base and J lost 7, with 8 bases in between. This CDR3 spans 12 amino acids. Germline V gene sequence: CDR1 MDHEN, CDR2 SYDVKM. CDR3 sequence: CASSLYRGEQYF. The CDR3 DNA reads TGTGCCAGCAGTTTATATAGAGGAGAGCAGTACTTC.

This chain joins TRBV12-3 or TRBV12-4 and TRBJ2-5; 9 nucleotides align to TRBD1. CDR3 size: 13 residues. Unmatched junction bases numbered 3, after V lost 5 bases and J lost 5 bases. Here the CDR3 DNA reads TGTGCCAGCAGTGACAGGGGGAGTGAGACCCAGTACTTC. Translating it yields CASSDRGSETQYF.

This chain connects TRBV14 to TRBJ1-6; D remains ambiguous. The ends were cut back, 4 bases at V and 9 bases at J, with 10 bases in the middle. There are 13 residues in the CDR3. Germline-derived CDR1 and CDR2 are SGHDN and FVKESK. CDR3 in DNA: TGTGCCAGCAGCCCCCTCCTCTCTTCACCCCTCCACTTT. It translates to CASSPLLSSPLHF. The whole variable domain, filled in from reference TRBV14 and TRBJ1-6, reads EAGVTQFPSHSVIEKGQTVTLRCDPISGHDNLYWYRRVMGKEIKFLLHFVKESKQDESGMPNNRFLAERTGGTYSTLKVQPAELEDSGVYFCASSPLLSSPLHFGNGTRLTVT.

The chain couples TRBV7-3 to TRBJ2-3; maybe TRBD2 (6 bases). Looked up from germline, CDR1 is SGHTA and CDR2 is FQGTGA. This CDR3 region has 15 residues. The germline V and J ends were trimmed by 5 bases and 0 bases, with 12 bases remaining between them. The DNA of the CDR3 is TGTGCCAGCAGCACCTCAGCGGGCAGCACAGATACGCAGTATTTT. Translated: CASSTSAGSTDTQYF.

The J gene is TRBJ2-2, the V gene TRBV29-1; D is ambiguous. Per germline, CDR1 SQVTM and CDR2 ANQGSEA. V lost 4 bases and J 2 bases, leaving 11 bases between the germline ends. The CDR3 loop spans 14 amino acids. CDR3 region: CSVASGENTGELFF. CDR3 nucleotides: TGCAGCGTTGCCTCTGGAGAAAACACCGGGGAGCTGTTTTTT.